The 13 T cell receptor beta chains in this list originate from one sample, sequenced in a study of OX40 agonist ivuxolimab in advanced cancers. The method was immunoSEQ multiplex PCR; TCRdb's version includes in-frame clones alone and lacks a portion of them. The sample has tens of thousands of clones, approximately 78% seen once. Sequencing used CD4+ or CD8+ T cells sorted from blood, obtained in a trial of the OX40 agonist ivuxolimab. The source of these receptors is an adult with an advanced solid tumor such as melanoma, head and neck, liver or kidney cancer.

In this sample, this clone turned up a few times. The chain's CDR3 is CASSPGGPTEAFF. The CDR3, as DNA: TGTGCCAGCAGCCCAGGGGGCCCAACTGAAGCTTTCTTT. This chain uses TRBV7-9 with TRBJ1-1; 8 bases match TRBD1. J lost 5 bases, V lost 5 bases, and 4 bases had no gene match. CDR3 length equals 13 residues. Germline assignment: CDR1 SEHNR and CDR2 FQNEAQ (reference sequence).

In DNA, the CDR3 is TGCGCCAGCAGCCAAGAGAGGCAGGGGGGCGAGCAGTACTTC. Its translation is CASSQERQGGEQYF. The V call is TRBV4-1, the J call TRBJ2-7; TRBD1 might be the D (7 bases). V gave up 0 bases and J gave up 6 bases, with 12 bases separating them. Per germline, CDR1 MGHRA and CDR2 YSYEKL. The CDR3 totals 14 residues.

CDR3 sequence: CASSLTGPFGTQYF. The CDR3 DNA is TGTGCCAGCAGTTTAACCGGGCCCTTTGGGACGCAGTATTTT. The J gene is TRBJ2-3, the V gene TRBV28; D is uncertain. CDR1 MDHEN and CDR2 SYDVKM come from the germline V gene. V gave up 2 bases and J gave up 9 bases, with 15 bases separating them. There are 14 residues in the CDR3.

CDR3 residues: CASGSPEETQYF. The DNA for the CDR3 is TGTGCTAGTGGTTCCCCCGAGGAGACCCAGTACTTC. The genes are TRBV12-5 and TRBJ2-5, with D unclear. Germline CDR1 reads LGHNT; CDR2 reads FRNRAP. V dropped 4 bases and J dropped 5 bases, with 8 bases sitting between them. This CDR3 is 12 amino acids long. Full variable domain (remainder filled in from reference TRBV12-5 and TRBJ2-5): DARVTQTPRHKVTEMGQEVTMRCQPILGHNTVFWYRQTMMQGLELLAYFRNRAPLDDSGMPKDRFSAEMPDATLATLKIQPSEPRDSAVYFCASGSPEETQYFGPGTRLLVL.

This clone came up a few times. CDR3: CAARSRELGEKLFF. DNA for the CDR3: TGTGCCGCCCGGTCTAGGGAGCTTGGTGAAAAACTGTTTTTT. This sequence joins TRBV6-5 and TRBJ1-4; D is undetermined. Between the trimmed V and J ends, which lost 11 bases and 7 bases, there was a span of 20 bases. Per germline, CDR1 MNHEY and CDR2 SVGAGI. The CDR3 loop spans 14 amino acids.

DNA of the CDR3: TGCGCCAGCAGCCTACAACAGGGTAGTTCGGAGACCCAGTACTTC. It is translated as CASSLQQGSSETQYF. V is TRBV5-1 and J is TRBJ2-5; TRBD1 might be the D (6 bases). V lost 4 bases and J 5 bases, leaving 18 bases between the germline ends. The germline CDR1 and CDR2 sequences are SGHRS and YFSETQ. This CDR3 spans 15 amino acids.

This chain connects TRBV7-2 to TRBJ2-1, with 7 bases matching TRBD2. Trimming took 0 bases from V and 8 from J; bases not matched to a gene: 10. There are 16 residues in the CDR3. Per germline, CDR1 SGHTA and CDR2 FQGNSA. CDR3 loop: CASSLASGLGRDEQFF. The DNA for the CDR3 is TGTGCCAGCAGCTTAGCTAGCGGGCTTGGTAGGGATGAGCAGTTCTTC.

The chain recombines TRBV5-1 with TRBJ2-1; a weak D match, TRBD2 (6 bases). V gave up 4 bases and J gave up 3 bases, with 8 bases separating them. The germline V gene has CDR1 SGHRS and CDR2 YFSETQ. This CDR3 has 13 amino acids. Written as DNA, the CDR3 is TGCGCCAGCAGCCCGGGACTCTACAATGAGCAGTTCTTC. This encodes CASSPGLYNEQFF.

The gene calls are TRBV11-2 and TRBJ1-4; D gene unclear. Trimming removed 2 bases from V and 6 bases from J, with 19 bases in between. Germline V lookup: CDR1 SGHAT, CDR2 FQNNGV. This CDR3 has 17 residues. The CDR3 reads CASSLLVRSGLYEKLFF. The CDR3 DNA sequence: TGTGCCAGCAGCTTATTAGTTCGGTCGGGCCTTTATGAAAAACTGTTTTTT.

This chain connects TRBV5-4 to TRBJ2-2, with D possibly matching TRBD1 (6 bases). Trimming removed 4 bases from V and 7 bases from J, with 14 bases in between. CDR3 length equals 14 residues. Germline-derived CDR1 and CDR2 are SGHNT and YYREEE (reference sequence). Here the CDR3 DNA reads TGTGCCAGCAGCCGGGATTTAGGGGGCGGGGAGCTGTTTTTT. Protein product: CASSRDLGGGELFF.

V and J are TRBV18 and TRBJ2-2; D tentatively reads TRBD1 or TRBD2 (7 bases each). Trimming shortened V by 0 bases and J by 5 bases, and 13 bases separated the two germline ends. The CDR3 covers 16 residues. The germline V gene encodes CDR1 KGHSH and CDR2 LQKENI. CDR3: CASSPPTGRETGELFF. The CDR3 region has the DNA TGTGCCAGCTCACCACCGACAGGGCGGGAGACCGGGGAGCTGTTTTTT.

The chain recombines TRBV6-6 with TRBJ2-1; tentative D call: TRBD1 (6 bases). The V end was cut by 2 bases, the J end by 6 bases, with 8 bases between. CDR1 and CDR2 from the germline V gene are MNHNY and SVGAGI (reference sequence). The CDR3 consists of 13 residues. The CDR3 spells CASSYPGANEQFF. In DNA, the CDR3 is TGTGCCAGCAGTTACCCAGGGGCCAATGAGCAGTTCTTC.

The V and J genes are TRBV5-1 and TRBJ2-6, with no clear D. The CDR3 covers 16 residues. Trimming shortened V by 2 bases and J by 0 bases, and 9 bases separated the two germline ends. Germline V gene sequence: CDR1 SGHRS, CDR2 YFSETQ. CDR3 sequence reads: CASSFNAFSGANVLTF. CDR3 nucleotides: TGCGCCAGCAGCTTTAACGCCTTCTCTGGGGCCAACGTCCTGACTTTC.